This TCR beta chain was identified during a study of memory CD4+ T cells and cytomegalovirus serostatus. This CDR3 region has 16 residues. In germline, CDR1 is MNHEY, CDR2 SMNVEV (reference sequence). J gave up 4 bases and V 4 bases, and 9 bases lay outside the gene matches. Produced via immunoSEQ multiplex PCR; TCRdb's table is partial and in-frame only. The sample carries over 65,000 clones, about 70% recorded once. The sort gate was single viable CD3+CD4+CD8-CD45RO+ cells for memory CD4+ T cells. The origin of this receptor is an adult in good health and CMV-seropositive. Sequenced input: memory CD4+ T cells from blood. The chain couples TRBV27 to TRBJ1-2, with TRBD1 identical over 10 bases. The CDR3 region is CASSSTGGEGIYGYTF. The CDR3 DNA is TGTGCCAGCAGTTCGACAGGGGGCGAAGGGATCTATGGCTACACCTTC.